Each of the 5 T cell receptor beta chains below was sequenced from the same sample in a study of blood T cells in healthy people across ages. The authors ran a second PCR of 7 to 11 cycles using a sample-barcoded 5' primer and a J-beta primer mix. TCRdb processed the 5' RACE reads anew with MiXCR; each CDR3 protein has one entry. The table lists over 500,000 distinct CDR3 sequences, roughly a quarter of them singletons. This sample also belongs to another study, concerning T cells of mothers and their children.

The material sequenced was blood. The receptors were gathered from a boy aged 2 to 10 in good health.

This clonotype has a count of ten or more. The CDR3 bases are TGTGCCAGCAGTGCACGGACAGGGTTTTCTGGCTACACCTTC. It is translated as CASSARTGFSGYTF. The V gene is TRBV2, the J gene TRBJ1-2; 8 nucleotides line up with TRBD1. The CDR3 has 14 residues. CDR1 SNHLY and CDR2 FYNNEI come from the germline V gene. With V trimmed by 4 bases and J by 7 bases, 8 bases remained unmatched.

V usage is TRBV29-1 and J usage is TRBJ2-1, with 7 bases lining up with TRBD1. CDR1 is SQVTM, CDR2 ANQGSEA, per germline. This CDR3 spans 15 amino acids. J lost 2 bases, V lost 2 bases, and 6 bases had no gene match. The CDR3 region has the DNA TGCAGCGTTGAACCGGGACAGCGCACCTACAATGAGCAGTTCTTC. It specifies CSVEPGQRTYNEQFF.

This clonotype was detected once. The chain links TRBV2 to TRBJ2-7; 7 nucleotides agree with TRBD2. The CDR3 spans 14 residues. V dropped 3 bases and J dropped 2; count of bases not matched to a gene: 4. Per germline, CDR1 SNHLY and CDR2 FYNNEI. CDR3 sequence reads: CASSDRGRAYEQYF. The CDR3 DNA is TGTGCCAGCAGTGACCGGGGGAGGGCCTACGAGCAGTACTTC.

The gene calls are TRBV19 and TRBJ2-4; the D gene is possibly TRBD1 (5 bases). Trimming pared 0 bases from V and 9 bases from J, leaving 15 bases between. Germline V gives CDR1 LNHDA, CDR2 SQIVND (reference sequence). CDR3 length: 15 residues. In DNA form, the CDR3 reads TGTGCCAGTAGTATAGATCACGCGGCAGGGCTCATTCAGTACTTC. It codes for CASSIDHAAGLIQYF.

The chain recombines TRBV2 with TRBJ2-7; D not certain. V gave up 3 bases and J gave up 1 base, with 7 bases separating them. The length of the CDR3 is 13 residues. The germline CDR1 and CDR2 sequences are SNHLY and FYNNEI. DNA of the CDR3: TGTGCCAGCAGTGACGAGGTTTCCTACGAGCAGTACTTC. This gives the protein CASSDEVSYEQYF.